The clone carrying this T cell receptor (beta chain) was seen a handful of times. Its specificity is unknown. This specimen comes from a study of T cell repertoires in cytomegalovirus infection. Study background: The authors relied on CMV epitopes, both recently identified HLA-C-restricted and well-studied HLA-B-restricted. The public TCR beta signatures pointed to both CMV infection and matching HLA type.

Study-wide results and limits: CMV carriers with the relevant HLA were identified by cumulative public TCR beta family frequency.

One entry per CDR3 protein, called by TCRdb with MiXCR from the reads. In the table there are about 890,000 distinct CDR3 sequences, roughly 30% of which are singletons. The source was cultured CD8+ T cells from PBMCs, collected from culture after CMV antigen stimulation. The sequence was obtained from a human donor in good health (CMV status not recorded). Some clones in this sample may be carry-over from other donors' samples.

The DNA of the CDR3 is TGTGCCATCAGTGAGAACAGTGGCTCTGGGGCCAACGTCCTGACTTTC. Translating it yields CAISENSGSGANVLTF. The chain has TRBV10-3 and TRBJ2-6, with D uncertain. Germline CDR1 reads ENHRY; CDR2 reads SYGVKD. Trimming pared 2 bases from V and 0 bases from J, leaving 8 bases between. The CDR3 has 16 amino acids.